This T cell receptor (beta chain) was recovered during a study of blood T cell repertoires in COVID-19. Looking at the study overall: T cells, B-cell-depleted T cells, or PBMCs supplied cDNA or gDNA.

Germline CDR1 DFQATT, CDR2 SNEGSKA (reference sequence). The CDR3 runs to 17 residues. V was pared by 6 bases and J by 3 bases, with 24 bases between. Patients of the Seattle cohort, enrolled during active infection, were followed longitudinally. Methods used by the authors: Reference gene primers were amplified, and this amplification served to estimate nucleated cell counts. Generated by immunoSEQ multiplex PCR, the TCRdb table keeps only in-frame clones and is missing some. D and trimming were read from the DNA, whereas the V and J calls and clone size are those reported in that table. This sample has a few hundred thousand clones; about 90% occur once, and the top ten carry 0.7% to 1%.

The source is a man aged 18 to 30 with COVID-19, enrolled during active disease. The chain recombines TRBV20-1 with TRBJ1-3; a possible D gene is TRBD1 (5 bases). The sample taken for sequencing was peripheral blood. The chain's CDR3 is CSASAHHRDYGGNTIYF. Here the CDR3 DNA reads TGCAGTGCCAGTGCTCATCACCGGGACTACGGTGGAAACACCATATATTTT.